This TCR beta chain came from a study of blood T cells in healthy people across ages. From germline, CDR1 is SQVTM and CDR2 ANQGSEA. This CDR3 contains 13 residues. As to this clonotype: One end of the junction fails to match germline, which may point to a read error.

Then a second PCR, running roughly 7 to 11 cycles, was carried out with a sample-barcoded 5' primer and a J-beta primer mix. Every single cDNA molecule received a tag from a template-switch adaptor with 12 random nucleotides. In TCRdb, the 5' RACE reads were re-called with MiXCR into one record per CDR3 protein. The sample carries about 1.4 million distinct CDR3 sequences, 55% to 75% recorded once. This chain links TRBV29-1 with TRBJ2-7; a weak D match, TRBD1 (6 bases). The clonotype originates from a man younger than 35 in good health. The material sequenced was blood. The CDR3 region has the DNA TGCAGCGTTGCCAGGGGAGACCCCTACGAGAAGTACTTC. Translated, it gives CSVARGDPYEKYF.